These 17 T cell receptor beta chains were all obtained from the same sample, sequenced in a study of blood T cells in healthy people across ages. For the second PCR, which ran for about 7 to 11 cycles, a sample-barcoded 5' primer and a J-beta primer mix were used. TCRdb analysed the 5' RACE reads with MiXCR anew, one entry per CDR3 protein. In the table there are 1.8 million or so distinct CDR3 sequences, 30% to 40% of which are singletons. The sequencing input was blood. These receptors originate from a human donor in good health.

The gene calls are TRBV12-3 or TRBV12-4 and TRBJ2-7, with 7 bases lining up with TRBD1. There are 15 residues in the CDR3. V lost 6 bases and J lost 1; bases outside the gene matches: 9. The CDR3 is CASRPETGYSYEQYF. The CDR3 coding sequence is TGTGCCAGCAGGCCAGAGACAGGGTATTCCTACGAGCAGTACTTC.

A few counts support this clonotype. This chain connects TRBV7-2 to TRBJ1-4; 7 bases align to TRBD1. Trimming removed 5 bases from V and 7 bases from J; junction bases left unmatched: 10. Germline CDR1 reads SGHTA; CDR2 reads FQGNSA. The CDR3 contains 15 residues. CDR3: CASSRRQGVAEKLFF. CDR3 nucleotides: TGTGCCAGCAGCCGGCGACAGGGAGTAGCTGAAAAACTGTTTTTT.

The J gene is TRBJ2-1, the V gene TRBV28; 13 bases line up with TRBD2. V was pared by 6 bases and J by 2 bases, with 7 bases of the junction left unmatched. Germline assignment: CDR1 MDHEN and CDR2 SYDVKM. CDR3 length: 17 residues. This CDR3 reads CASSLGTSGVAYNEQFF. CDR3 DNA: TGTGCCAGCAGCCTCGGGACTAGCGGGGTGGCCTACAATGAGCAGTTCTTC.

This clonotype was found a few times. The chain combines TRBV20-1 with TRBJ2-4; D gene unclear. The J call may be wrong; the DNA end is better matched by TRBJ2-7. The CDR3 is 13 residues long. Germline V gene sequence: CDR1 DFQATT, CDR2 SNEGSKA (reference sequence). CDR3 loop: CSARGRLVSEQYF. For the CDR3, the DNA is TGCAGTGCTAGAGGCCGACTGGTCTCCGAGCAGTACTTC.

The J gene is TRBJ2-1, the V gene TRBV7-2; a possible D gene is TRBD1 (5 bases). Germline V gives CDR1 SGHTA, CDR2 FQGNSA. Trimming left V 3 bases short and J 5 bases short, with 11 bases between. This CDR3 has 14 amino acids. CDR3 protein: CASSFGDRHNEQFF. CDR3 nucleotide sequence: TGTGCCAGCAGCTTCGGAGACAGACACAATGAGCAGTTCTTC.

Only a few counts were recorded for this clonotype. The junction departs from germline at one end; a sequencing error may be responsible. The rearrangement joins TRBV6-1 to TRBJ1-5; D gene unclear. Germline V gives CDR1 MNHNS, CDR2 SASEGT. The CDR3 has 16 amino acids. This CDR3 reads CASSEGVWESNQPQHF. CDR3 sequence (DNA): TGTGCCAGTAGTGAAGGAGTATGGGAGAGCAATCAGCCCCAGCATTTT.

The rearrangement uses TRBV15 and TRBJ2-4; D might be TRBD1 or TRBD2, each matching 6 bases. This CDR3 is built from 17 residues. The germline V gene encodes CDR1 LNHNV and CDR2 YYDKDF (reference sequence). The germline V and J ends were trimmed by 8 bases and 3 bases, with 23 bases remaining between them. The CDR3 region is CATEAGQSILVKNIQYF. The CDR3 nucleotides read TGTGCCACCGAGGCGGGACAAAGTATACTAGTCAAAAACATTCAGTACTTC. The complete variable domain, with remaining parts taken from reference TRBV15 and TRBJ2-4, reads DAMVIQNPRYQVTQFGKPVTLSCSQTLNHNVMYWYQQKSSQAPKLLFHYYDKDFNNEADTPDNFQSRRPNTSFCFLDIRSPGLGDTAMYLCATEAGQSILVKNIQYFGAGTRLSVL.

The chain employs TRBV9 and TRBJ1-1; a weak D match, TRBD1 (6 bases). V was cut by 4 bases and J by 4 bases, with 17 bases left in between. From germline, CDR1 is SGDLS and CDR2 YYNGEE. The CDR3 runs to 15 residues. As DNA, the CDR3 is TGTGCCAGCAGCCCTACAGGGCTCCGGGGCACTGAAGCTTTCTTT. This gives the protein CASSPTGLRGTEAFF.

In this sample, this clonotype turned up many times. The CDR3 here is CAISESSGGYNEQFF. The CDR3 DNA reads as TGTGCCATCAGTGAGTCTAGCGGGGGATACAATGAGCAGTTCTTC. The chain joins TRBV10-3 to TRBJ2-1; 9 bases are shared with TRBD2. CDR3 length: 15 amino acids. V dropped 0 bases and J dropped 4; count of bases not matched to a gene: 1. Germline V gene lookup returns CDR1 ENHRY and CDR2 SYGVKD.

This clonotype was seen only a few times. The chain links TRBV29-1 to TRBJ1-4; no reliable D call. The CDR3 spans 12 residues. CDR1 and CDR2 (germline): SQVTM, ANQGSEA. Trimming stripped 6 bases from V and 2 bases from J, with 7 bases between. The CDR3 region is CSVRRTNEKLFF. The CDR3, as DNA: TGCAGCGTAAGGAGGACTAATGAAAAACTGTTTTTT.

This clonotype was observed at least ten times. The chain's CDR3 is CASSYRPSESNTGELFF. In DNA form, the CDR3 reads TGTGCCAGCAGTTACCGCCCTAGCGAATCGAACACCGGGGAGCTGTTTTTT. The chain joins TRBV6-2 or TRBV6-3 to TRBJ2-2, with D tentatively TRBD2 (6 bases). This CDR3 has 17 amino acids. Germline V gene sequence: CDR1 MNHEY, CDR2 SVGEGT. V was trimmed by 2 bases and J by 0 bases, leaving 13 bases between them.

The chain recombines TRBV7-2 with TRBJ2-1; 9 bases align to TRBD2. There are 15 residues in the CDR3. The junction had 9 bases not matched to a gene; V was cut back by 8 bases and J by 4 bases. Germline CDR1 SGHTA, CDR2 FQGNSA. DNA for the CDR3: TGTGCCAGCGGGGGCGGGGGGGCGTCATACAATGAGCAGTTCTTC. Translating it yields CASGGGGASYNEQFF. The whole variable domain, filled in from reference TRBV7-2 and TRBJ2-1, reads GAGVSQSPSNKVTEKGKDVELRCDPISGHTALYWYRQSLGQGLEFLIYFQGNSAPDKSGLPSDRFSAERTGGSVSTLTIQRTQQEDSAVYLCASGGGGASYNEQFFGPGTRLTVL.

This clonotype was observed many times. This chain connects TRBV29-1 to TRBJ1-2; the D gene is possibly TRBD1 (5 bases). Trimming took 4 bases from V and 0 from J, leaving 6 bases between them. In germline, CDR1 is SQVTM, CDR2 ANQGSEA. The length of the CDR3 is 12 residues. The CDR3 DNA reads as TGCAGCGTTGTCAGGGCTAACTATGGCTACACCTTC. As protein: CSVVRANYGYTF.

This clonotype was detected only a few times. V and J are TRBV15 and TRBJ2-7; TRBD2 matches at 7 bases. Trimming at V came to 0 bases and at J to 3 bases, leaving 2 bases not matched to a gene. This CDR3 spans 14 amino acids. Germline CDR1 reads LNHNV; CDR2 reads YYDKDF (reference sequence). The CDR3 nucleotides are TGTGCCACCAGCAGAGATTGGGGGGGCTACGAGCAGTACTTC. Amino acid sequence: CATSRDWGGYEQYF.

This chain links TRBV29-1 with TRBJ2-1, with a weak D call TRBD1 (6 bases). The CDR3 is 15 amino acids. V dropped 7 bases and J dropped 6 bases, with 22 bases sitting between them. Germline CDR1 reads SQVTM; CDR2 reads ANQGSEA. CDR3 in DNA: TGCAGCGGAAAGGGATGGTTAGGACAGACCAATGAGCAGTTCTTC. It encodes CSGKGWLGQTNEQFF.

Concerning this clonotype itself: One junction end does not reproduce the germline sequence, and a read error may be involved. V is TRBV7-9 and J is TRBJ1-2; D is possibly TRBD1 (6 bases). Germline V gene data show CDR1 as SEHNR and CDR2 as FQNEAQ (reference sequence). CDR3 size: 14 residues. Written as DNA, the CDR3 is TGTGCCAGTAGCTTACCAACAGGGTTTGGAGGCTACACCTTC. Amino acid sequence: CASSLPTGFGGYTF.

CDR3 in DNA: TGTGCCAGCCGCTGGGACTTCACTTCCTACAATGAGCAGTTCTTC. Residues: CASRWDFTSYNEQFF. The V call is TRBV6-1, the J call TRBJ2-1; weak D call: TRBD2 (6 bases). Germline CDR1 and CDR2: MNHNS and SASEGT. V lost 8 bases and J 1 base, leaving 15 bases between the germline ends. CDR3 length equals 15 residues.